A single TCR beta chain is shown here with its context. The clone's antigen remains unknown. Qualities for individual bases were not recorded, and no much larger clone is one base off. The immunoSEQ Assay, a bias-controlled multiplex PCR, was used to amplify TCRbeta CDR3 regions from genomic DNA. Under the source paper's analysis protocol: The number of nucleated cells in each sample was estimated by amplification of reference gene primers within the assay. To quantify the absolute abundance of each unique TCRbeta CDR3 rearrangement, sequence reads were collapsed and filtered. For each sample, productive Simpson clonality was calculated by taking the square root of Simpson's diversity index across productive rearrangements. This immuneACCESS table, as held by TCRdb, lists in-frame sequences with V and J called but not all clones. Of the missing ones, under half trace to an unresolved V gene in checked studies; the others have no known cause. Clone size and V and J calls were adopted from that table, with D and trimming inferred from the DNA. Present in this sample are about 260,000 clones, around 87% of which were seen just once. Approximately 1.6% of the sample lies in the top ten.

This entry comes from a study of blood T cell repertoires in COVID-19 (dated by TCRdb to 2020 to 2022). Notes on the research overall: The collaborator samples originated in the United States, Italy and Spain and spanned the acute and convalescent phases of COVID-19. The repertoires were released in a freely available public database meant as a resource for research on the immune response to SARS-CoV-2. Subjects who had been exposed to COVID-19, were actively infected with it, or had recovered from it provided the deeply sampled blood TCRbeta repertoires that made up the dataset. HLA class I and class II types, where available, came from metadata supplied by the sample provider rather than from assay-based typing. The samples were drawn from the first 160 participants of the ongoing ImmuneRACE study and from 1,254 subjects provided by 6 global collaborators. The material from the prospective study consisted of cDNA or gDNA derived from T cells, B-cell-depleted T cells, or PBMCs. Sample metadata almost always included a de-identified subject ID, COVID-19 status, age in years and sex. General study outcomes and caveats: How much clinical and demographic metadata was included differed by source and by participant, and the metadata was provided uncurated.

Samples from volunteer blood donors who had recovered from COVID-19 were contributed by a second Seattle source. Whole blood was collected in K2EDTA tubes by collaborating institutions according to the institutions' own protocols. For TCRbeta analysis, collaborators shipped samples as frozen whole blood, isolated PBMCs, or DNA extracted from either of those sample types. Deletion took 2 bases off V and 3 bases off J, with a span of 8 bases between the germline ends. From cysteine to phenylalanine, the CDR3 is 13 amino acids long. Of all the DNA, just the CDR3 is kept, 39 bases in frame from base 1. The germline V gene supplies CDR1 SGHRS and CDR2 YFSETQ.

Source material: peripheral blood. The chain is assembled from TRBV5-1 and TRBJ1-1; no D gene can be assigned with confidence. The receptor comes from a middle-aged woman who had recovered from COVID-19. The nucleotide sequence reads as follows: TGCGCCAGCAGCTTCGAGGGTGACACTGAAGCTTTCTTT. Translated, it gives CASSFEGDTEAFF. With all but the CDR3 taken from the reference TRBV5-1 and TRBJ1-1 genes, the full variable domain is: KAGVTQTPRYLIKTRGQQVTLSCSPISGHRSVSWYQQTPGQGLQFLFEYFSETQRNKGNFPGRFSGRQFSNSRSEMNVSTLELGDSALYLCASSFEGDTEAFFGQGTRLTVV.